This T cell receptor (beta chain) was identified in a study of vaccination and CD4 T cells after COVID-19 (dated by TCRdb to the early 2020s). For the wider study: Every convalescent patient had a positive nasal swab PCR test for SARS-CoV-2, with mild disease in nine or ten patients and severe disease in one. Two doses of either the Pfizer-BioNTech BNT162b2 vaccine (n=8) or the Moderna mRNA-1273 vaccine (n=2) were administered to participants. Overlapping spike peptide pools from SARS-CoV-2 and from the common cold coronaviruses HCoV-NL63, HCoV-OC43 and HCoV-229E were used as culture stimuli. Control cultures used a CEFX viral epitope pool as positive control, an HIV-1 Nef peptide pool as negative control, or no peptide. Post-COVID blood samples were collected from convalescent patients a median of around 96 days after diagnosis, with a range of about 30 to 180 days. The time from the second vaccine dose to post-vaccine blood sampling had a median of approximately 72 days and ranged from 14 to 241 days. In more than eight COVID-19 convalescent patients and 4 infection-naive healthy vaccine recipients, researchers compared the spike-specific CD4+ TCR repertoire from before mRNA vaccination with the repertoire from after. The convalescent cohort included six males and four females, with two Hispanic individuals, seven Caucasians, two Asians and one multiracial person. Findings and caveats that apply to the study as a whole: An increase in the median number of SARS-CoV-2-reactive clonotypes from more than 20 after infection to about 39 after vaccination was observed, but the change was not found to be significant. Among convalescent patients, a median around 89% of the SARS-CoV-2-reactive clones seen after vaccination appeared only after vaccination, which suggests priming specific to the vaccine. In convalescent patients, nearly all vaccine-specific clones (304 of 307) were found to be mono-reactive for SARS-CoV-2 spike rather than cross-reactive with common cold coronaviruses. The study included relatively few convalescent patients and did not analyze early timepoints after natural infection.

Note on this clonotype: Its antigen target is currently unknown. Base qualities were left out, and no much larger clone turns up one base away.

CDR1 and CDR2, per the germline V gene, are SGHTA and FQGNSA. The cysteine opens and the phenylalanine closes a CDR3 of 16 amino acids. The CDR3 DNA has 48 bases and is translated from base 1. A distance of 16 bases separates the germline ends of V and J, which lose 2 bases and 5 bases respectively. Library generation was performed with PCR. TCR sequencing of DNA from cultured CD4+ T cells used the Oncomine TCR Beta short-read assay at the Johns Hopkins FTIC core. The QIAamp micro DNA kit was used to extract genomic DNA from the cultured CD4+ T cells. Oncomine TCR Beta libraries made from cultured CD4+ T cells were pooled using unique dual indexes and sequenced on an Illumina iSeq 100. Per the authors' processing: Non-productive sequences were removed, and CDR3s that did not start with C, did not end with F or W, or were shorter than 7 amino acids were discarded. The MANAFEST web application identified antigen-specific clonotypes by comparing peptide-stimulated wells against reference wells and other culture wells. An FDR below 0.05, an odds ratio above 5, and a productive frequency above 0.1% in at least two of three replicate wells were required for clones to be considered positive. A clonotype was classed as cross-reactive if the clonotype showed significant expansion both in SARS-CoV-2 spike wells and in at least one common cold coronavirus spike condition. Using R version 3.6.1, CDR3 homology was evaluated through Levenshtein distances (stringdist) along with unrooted phylogenetic trees (ape). Using fastp at Q25 and MiXCR, TCRdb reprocessed the public reads and kept productive beta chains. Entries are consolidated by CDR3 protein sequence, retaining the most common genes and DNA. TCRdb, rather than the study authors, made the V and J calls. The sample profile shows some 8,500 distinct CDR3 sequences; 45% to 65% of them were found once. The ten biggest clones cover more than 40% of the sample.

Reading the label with the study, this specimen's treatment or condition is: approximately 10-day PBMC culture with coronavirus spike peptide pools or control peptides (ViraFEST assay). To expand antigen-specific T cells with peptide pools and then pick out the expanded clonotypes through TCR sequencing, the study relied on the ViraFEST assay. Positive SARS-CoV-2 PCR tests in the convalescent patients dated from March to December 2020, before Alpha, Beta and Delta variants emerged in the United States. PBMCs were cultured at roughly 1.8 million per well in IMDM supplemented with around 5% human AB serum and approximately 10 IU/ml IL-2, with about 9 ug/ml peptide pools added. On days 3 and 7, half of the culture medium was replaced with fresh IL-2-containing medium. After approximately 11 days of culture, CD4+ T cells were isolated by negative selection with the EasySep CD4+ T cell isolation kit. Ficoll-Paque Plus gradient centrifugation was used to isolate PBMCs from whole blood, and the isolated PBMCs were then either used fresh or cryopreserved at -140C. Culture conditions were generally each tested in triplicate wells.

The sequence joins TRBV7-2 to TRBJ2-1, with a weak D call of TRBD1 (6 bases match). The origin of this receptor is a human donor who had recovered from COVID-19. Source material: CD4+ T cells from blood, cultured in vitro. The base sequence is TGTGCCAGCAGCTTACAGGGTGGGACACTAAACAATGAGCAGTTCTTC. This codes for CASSLQGGTLNNEQFF. This CDR3, with the reference TRBV7-2 and TRBJ2-1 proteins standing in past its ends, gives the full variable domain GAGVSQSPSNKVTEKGKDVELRCDPISGHTALYWYRQSLGQGLEFLIYFQGNSAPDKSGLPSDRFSAERTGGSVSTLTIQRTQQEDSAVYLCASSLQGGTLNNEQFFGPGTRLTVL.